This T cell receptor beta chain was obtained from a study of T cells in Graves' hyperthyroidism and ophthalmopathy. Template material for amplifying TCR beta CDR3 regions consisted of RNA transcripts. The primer set for the first-round RT-PCR of the TCR CDR3 was HTBI. One entry per CDR3 protein results from TCRdb running MiXCR on the multiplex PCR reads. The table lists approximately 690,000 distinct CDR3 sequences, roughly 20% of them singletons. This clonotype was found many times. Germline assignment: CDR1 MNHEY and CDR2 SMNVEV (reference sequence). This CDR3 is 15 amino acids long. V was clipped by 4 bases and J by 0 bases, with 11 bases between them.

This chain uses TRBV27 with TRBJ2-3, with D tentatively TRBD1 or TRBD2 (5 bases each). Sequenced: blood. The sequence came from a man aged 25 to 40 with Graves' ophthalmopathy. As DNA, the CDR3 is TGTGCCAGCAGTTCCGGGACGACTAGCACAGATACGCAGTATTTT. Protein: CASSSGTTSTDTQYF.